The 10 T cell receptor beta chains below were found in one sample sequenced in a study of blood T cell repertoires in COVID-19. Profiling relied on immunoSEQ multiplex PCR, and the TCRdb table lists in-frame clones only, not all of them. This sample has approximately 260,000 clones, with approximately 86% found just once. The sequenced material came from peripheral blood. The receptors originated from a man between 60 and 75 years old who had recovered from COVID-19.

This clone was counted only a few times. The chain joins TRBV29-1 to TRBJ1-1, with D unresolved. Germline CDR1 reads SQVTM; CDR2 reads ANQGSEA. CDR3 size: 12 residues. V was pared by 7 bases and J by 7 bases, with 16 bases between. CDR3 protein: CSAAVGRNEAFF. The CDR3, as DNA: TGCAGCGCAGCCGTGGGCCGGAATGAAGCTTTCTTT.

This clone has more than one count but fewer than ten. The DNA for the CDR3 is TGCGCCAGCAGCCCCACAAGTAACAATCAGCCCCAGCATTTT. This gives the protein CASSPTSNNQPQHF. The chain joins TRBV5-1 to TRBJ1-5; D gene unclear. The CDR3 is made up of 14 amino acids. Trimming stripped 4 bases from V and 3 bases from J, with 11 bases between. Germline V gene data show CDR1 as SGHRS and CDR2 as YFSETQ. The complete variable domain, with remaining parts taken from reference TRBV5-1 and TRBJ1-5, reads KAGVTQTPRYLIKTRGQQVTLSCSPISGHRSVSWYQQTPGQGLQFLFEYFSETQRNKGNFPGRFSGRQFSNSRSEMNVSTLELGDSALYLCASSPTSNNQPQHFGDGTRLSIL.

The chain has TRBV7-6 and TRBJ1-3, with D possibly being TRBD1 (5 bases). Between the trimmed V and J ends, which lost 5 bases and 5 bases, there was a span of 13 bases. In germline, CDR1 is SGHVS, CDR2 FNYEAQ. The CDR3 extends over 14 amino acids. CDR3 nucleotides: TGTGCCAGCAGCCCCGGGGACTGGAGAAACACCATATATTTT. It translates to CASSPGDWRNTIYF.

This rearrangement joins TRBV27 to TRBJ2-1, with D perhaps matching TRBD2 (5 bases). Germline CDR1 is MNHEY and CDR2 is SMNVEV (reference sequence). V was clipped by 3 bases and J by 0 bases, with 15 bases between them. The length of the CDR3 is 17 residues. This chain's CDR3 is CASSFQERIPSYNEQFF. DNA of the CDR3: TGTGCCAGCAGTTTCCAAGAGCGGATCCCCTCCTACAATGAGCAGTTCTTC.

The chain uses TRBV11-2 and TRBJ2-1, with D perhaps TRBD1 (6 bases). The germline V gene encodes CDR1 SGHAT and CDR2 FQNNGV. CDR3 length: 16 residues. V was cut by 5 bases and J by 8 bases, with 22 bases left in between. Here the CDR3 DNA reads TGTGCCAGCAGCCAGGGGATTGGGGTACGTTACGATGAGCAGTTCTTC. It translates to CASSQGIGVRYDEQFF.

Here the CDR3 DNA reads TGTGCCAGCAGTGAAAGCTTCCCCGGAGGGACAGGGACCCTCTATGGCTACACCTTC. Its translation is CASSESFPGGTGTLYGYTF. The chain joins TRBV6-1 to TRBJ1-2, with 9 bases aligning to TRBD1. The CDR3 contains 19 residues. The ends lost 2 bases at V and 4 bases at J; junction bases unmatched: 17. CDR1 is MNHNS and CDR2 is SASEGT in the germline V gene.

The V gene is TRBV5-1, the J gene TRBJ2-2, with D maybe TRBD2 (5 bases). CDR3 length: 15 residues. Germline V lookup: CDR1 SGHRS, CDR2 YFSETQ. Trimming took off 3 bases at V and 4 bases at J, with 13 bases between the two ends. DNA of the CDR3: TGCGCCAGCAGCTGGGATCCACGGGGCACCGGGGAGCTGTTTTTT. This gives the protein CASSWDPRGTGELFF.

CDR3 residues: CASSNNYEQYF. Here the CDR3 DNA reads TGTGCCAGCAGCAACAACTACGAGCAGTACTTC. The chain combines TRBV5-4 with TRBJ2-7; D gene unclear. The V end was cut by 4 bases, the J end by 3 bases, with 5 bases between. Germline-derived CDR1 and CDR2 are SGHNT and YYREEE (reference sequence). The length of the CDR3 is 11 residues.

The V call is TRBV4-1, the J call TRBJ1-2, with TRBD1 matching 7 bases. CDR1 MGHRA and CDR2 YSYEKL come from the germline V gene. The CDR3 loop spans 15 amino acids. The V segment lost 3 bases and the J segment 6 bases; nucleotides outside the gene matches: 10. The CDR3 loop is CASSQRPGQPDGYTF. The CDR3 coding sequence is TGCGCCAGCAGCCAGAGACCGGGACAGCCAGATGGCTACACCTTC.

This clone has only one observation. The CDR3 coding sequence is TGTGCCAGTAAGACAGGAGGAAAAAACATTCAGTACTTC. Translation: CASKTGGKNIQYF. The V gene is TRBV6-5, the J gene TRBJ2-4; D possibly corresponds to TRBD1 (6 bases). The CDR3 loop spans 13 amino acids. Germline loops: CDR1 MNHEY, CDR2 SVGAGI. V lost 9 bases, J lost 4 bases, and 13 bases lay in between.